The rows below give T cell receptor beta chains drawn from one sample of a study of Graves' ophthalmopathy and Graves' hyperthyroidism. TCRdb ran MiXCR on the multiplex PCR reads and lists one entry per CDR3 protein. The table lists hundreds of thousands of distinct CDR3 sequences, about two fifths of them singletons. The sample consisted of peripheral blood. These receptors all stem from an adult man with Graves' ophthalmopathy. CDR3s include the opening cysteine and the closing phenylalanine or tryptophan. A D gene is named only where the DNA matches it firmly. Clone size appears in some rows only: once, few, many, or a class for an expanded clone.

DNA | CDR3 | D | V | size | J
TGCAGCGTTGGGGGGAACCACGAGCAGTACTTC | CSVGGNHEQYF | - | TRBV29-1 | - | TRBJ2-7
TGCGCCAGCGTTGCGTACGGGACGGACTACGAGCAGTACTTC | CASVAYGTDYEQYF | - | TRBV10-2 | - | TRBJ2-7
TGTGCCAGCAGTTTGGGACAGGCAACTAATGAAAAACTGTTTTTT | CASSLGQATNEKLFF | TRBD1 | TRBV12-3/TRBV12-4 | many | TRBJ1-4
TGTGCCTGGAGTCAGGGACAGCGTGGAAACACCATATATTTT | CAWSQGQRGNTIYF | TRBD1 | TRBV25-1 | - | TRBJ1-3
TGTGCCACCAGCAGAACAGTGGTTGAAAAACTGTTTTTT | CATSRTVVEKLFF | - | TRBV15 | - | TRBJ1-4
TGCAGCGTTGAAATGGCTCAGGGGGGTACTGGGGCCAACGTCCTGACTTTC | CSVEMAQGGTGANVLTF | - | TRBV29-1 | - | TRBJ2-6
TGCAGTGCTGGGACAGGGTCAAGGTATAGCAATCAGCCCCAGCATTTT | CSAGTGSRYSNQPQHF | TRBD1 | TRBV20-1 | many | TRBJ1-5
TGTGCCATCAAGGACCGGGACAGGGGGGAGCTGTTTTTT | CAIKDRDRGELFF | TRBD1 | TRBV10-3 | - | TRBJ2-2
TGTGCCAGCAGCCAGCCGGGACAGGGCCAAGAGACCCAGTACTTC | CASSQPGQGQETQYF | TRBD1 | TRBV10-3 | once | TRBJ2-5
TGTGCCAGCAAAAATCCCCTCTCCTACGAGCAGTACTTC | CASKNPLSYEQYF | - | TRBV2 | - | TRBJ2-7
TGCGCCAGCAGCCAAGACAGGGGGATTAGGGCCCAGTACTTC | CASSQDRGIRAQYF | TRBD1 | TRBV4-1 | many | TRBJ2-5
TGCAGTGCTAGACCTCGACTGAGAACTAATGAAAAACTGTTTTTT | CSARPRLRTNEKLFF | - | TRBV20-1 | many | TRBJ1-4
TGTGCCAGTAGTACCCATGCTGGGGTGGCACTCGTGGGCTATGGCTACACCTTC | CASSTHAGVALVGYGYTF | - | TRBV19 | many | TRBJ1-2
TGTGCCAGCAGCTTAGGACGGACCTCGGATGGCTACACCTTC | CASSLGRTSDGYTF | - | TRBV7-9 | many | TRBJ1-2
TGTGCCAGCAGCTTGGGGGACAGCCGCAACTCTGGAAACACCATATATTTT | CASSLGDSRNSGNTIYF | TRBD1 | TRBV5-8 | - | TRBJ1-3
TGTGCCAGCAGCCTACCATCATTAGCGGGGGAAGAGACCCAGTACTTC | CASSLPSLAGEETQYF | TRBD2 | TRBV7-2 | few | TRBJ2-5
TGTGCCAGCAGCGCTACAGGGGGAGGGGGACAGGGGCCCAAAGCCCTCCACTTT | CASSATGGGGQGPKALHF | TRBD1 | TRBV7-3 | - | TRBJ1-6
TGTGCCAGCAGCACCGGACTGGGGAGGGCCCTCCACTTT | CASSTGLGRALHF | - | TRBV9 | many | TRBJ1-6
TGTGCCAGCAGTTTGTGGGGGCTGGTCGGTGAAGCTTTCTTT | CASSLWGLVGEAFF | - | TRBV12-3/TRBV12-4 | - | TRBJ1-1
TGTGCCATCAGCCAGAAGGGACAGGGGCTCTACGAGCAGTACTTC | CAISQKGQGLYEQYF | TRBD1 | TRBV10-3 | - | TRBJ2-7
TGCAGTACTTTGAGCGGGAGTTCCTACGAGCAGTACTTC | CSTLSGSSYEQYF | TRBD2 | TRBV20-1 | - | TRBJ2-7
TGCGCCAGCAGCTTGGCTCTAGCGGGGGCCGACACCAGCACAGATACGCAGTATTTT | CASSLALAGADTSTDTQYF | TRBD2 | TRBV5-1 | - | TRBJ2-3
TGTGCCAGCTCAAAAAATTATGAGGATGAAAAACTGTTTTTT | CASSKNYEDEKLFF | - | TRBV9 | few | TRBJ1-4
TGTGCTAGACCCCACCGGGACAGGGGCTCACCCCTCCACTTT | CARPHRDRGSPLHF | TRBD1 | TRBV2 | - | TRBJ1-6
TGCAGTGCTAGAGGAAGCTCTGGAAACACCATATATTTT | CSARGSSGNTIYF | - | TRBV20-1 | many | TRBJ1-3
TGTGCCAGCAGCCTCCCGGGACTAGCGGGGACCACCTCCTACGAGCAGCACTTC | CASSLPGLAGTTSYEQHF | TRBD2 | TRBV7-8 | - | TRBJ2-7
TGTGCCAGCAGCCAAGATCTGGCGGGAGGGTTCTACGAGCAGTACTTC | CASSQDLAGGFYEQYF | TRBD2 | TRBV4-2 | few | TRBJ2-7
TGCGCCAGCAGCCCGGACATAGGGGGCAATCAGCCCCAGCATTTT | CASSPDIGGNQPQHF | - | TRBV5-1 | many | TRBJ1-5
TGTGCCAGTAGTATAGCTACCGGGGCAGGGAGGAACTATGGCTACACCTTC | CASSIATGAGRNYGYTF | - | TRBV19 | - | TRBJ1-2
TGTGCCAGCAGCTTAAGGGGCAGGGAAGAGACCCAGTACTTC | CASSLRGREETQYF | - | TRBV7-2 | - | TRBJ2-5
TGTGCCAGTAGTGGGCTACTCCACAATGAGCAGTTCTTC | CASSGLLHNEQFF | - | TRBV19 | - | TRBJ2-1
TGTGCCAGCAGCTTAGATTTGTGGGCCGAGCAGTACTTC | CASSLDLWAEQYF | - | TRBV7-9 | - | TRBJ2-7
TGTGCCAGCAGCTTGTTAACCCCGAACACTGAAGCTTTCTTT | CASSLLTPNTEAFF | - | TRBV7-6 | many | TRBJ1-1
TGTGCCAGCAGCCAGGGACAGGGGGATTCAGAGACCCAGTACTTC | CASSQGQGDSETQYF | TRBD1 | TRBV6-2/TRBV6-3 | many | TRBJ2-5
TGCACCAGCAGCCAAGTGGCAGGTCCCAACTATGACTACACCTTC | CTSSQVAGPNYDYTF | - | TRBV4-3 | once | TRBJ1-2
TGTGCCAGCAGTGGGACGGTGGATCAGCCCCAGCATTTT | CASSGTVDQPQHF | - | TRBV10-3 | - | TRBJ1-5
TGTGCCAGCTCACGGTCGTACAGAGAAGAGACCCAGTACTTC | CASSRSYREETQYF | - | TRBV18 | many | TRBJ2-5
TGCAGCCCGGGCGACTATGGCTACACCTTC | CSPGDYGYTF | - | TRBV29-1 | - | TRBJ1-2
TGTGCCAGCAGCTTGGGACAGGGGGCTTACGAGCATTTT | CASSLGQGAYEHF | TRBD1 | TRBV7-2 | - | TRBJ1-5
TGTGCCACCAGTGACGACAGGGGAGGAGAGACCCAGTACTTC | CATSDDRGGETQYF | TRBD1 | TRBV24-1 | - | TRBJ2-5
TGTGCCAGCAGCTTAGGGGGACAGGCCAATCAGCCCCAGCATTTT | CASSLGGQANQPQHF | TRBD1 | TRBV7-9 | - | TRBJ1-5
TGTGCCAGCAGAGGACAGGGGTATTCACCCCTCCACTTT | CASRGQGYSPLHF | TRBD1 | TRBV27 | - | TRBJ1-6
TGTGCCATCAGTGGGGACAGGGACAATGAGCAGTTCTTC | CAISGDRDNEQFF | TRBD1 | TRBV10-3 | few | TRBJ2-1
TGCGCCAGCAGCACGGAGGGGCAGGCCGCGACCTACGAGCAGTACTTC | CASSTEGQAATYEQYF | - | TRBV5-1 | - | TRBJ2-7
TGTGCCAGCAGCTTAAGCGGGAAGTACGAGCAGTACTTC | CASSLSGKYEQYF | - | TRBV7-3 | - | TRBJ2-7
TGTGCCAGCAGCCAAATCACTAGCGACGAGCAGTACTTC | CASSQITSDEQYF | TRBD2 | TRBV2 | - | TRBJ2-7
TGTGCCATCAGTGAGTCGGTGGGAAACACCATATATTTT | CAISESVGNTIYF | - | TRBV10-3 | many | TRBJ1-3
TGCGCCAGCAGCCAAGTGGCGGGGATGGGCAGGGGGTATGGCTACACCTTC | CASSQVAGMGRGYGYTF | TRBD1 | TRBV4-1 | - | TRBJ1-2
TGCAGCGTTGATGGCGGCCCTGGAAACACCTTC | CSVDGGPGNTF | - | TRBV29-1 | - | TRBJ1-2
TGTGCCAGCAAAGGAAGCTCCCAGGGAAATACGCAGTATTTT | CASKGSSQGNTQYF | - | TRBV2 | few | TRBJ2-3
TGTGCCATCTCTGGGCTGTCTGGCTACACCTTC | CAISGLSGYTF | - | TRBV10-3 | - | TRBJ1-2